This T cell receptor (beta chain) was observed in a study of shared clonotypes between healthy human individuals. Points from the study as a whole: The expectation was that sequencing depth would affect clonotype sharing among donors.

Turning to this clone: The antigen is unknown.

Measured with immunoSEQ multiplex PCR; TCRdb has only the in-frame clones, and not every one. This sample has over a million clones, with about 77% found just once. This sequence was found in a man younger than 35 in good health. Sample: memory CD4+ T cells sorted from blood. As to subset: CD45RA-negative fraction.

This CDR3 is CASSPRAEPNYEQYF. The CDR3 DNA is TGTGCCAGCAGCCCTCGGGCGGAGCCCAACTACGAGCAGTACTTC. This chain connects TRBV27 to TRBJ2-7; no clear D. CDR3 length equals 15 residues. Trimming removed 6 bases at V and 3 bases at J, with 18 bases between. The germline CDR1 and CDR2 sequences are MNHEY and SMNVEV (reference sequence).